One sample yielded the 14 T cell receptor beta chains listed below, sequenced in a study of cytomegalovirus exposure and HLA in healthy donors. The PCR contained 60 Vbeta and 13 Jbeta primers. The repertoire was sequenced with immunoSEQ multiplex PCR; TCRdb's copy has only in-frame clones and lacks some. The table gives 50,000 to 70,000 clones; the top ten clones make up 3.5% to 4.5% of it. The sequencing sample was made of PBMCs. These receptors all come from a male donor in good health and CMV-seronegative.

J is TRBJ2-2 and V is TRBV5-1, with 8 bases that match TRBD1. V gave up 0 bases and J gave up 6 bases; unmatched junction bases: 4. The CDR3 runs to 15 residues. Germline CDR1 SGHRS, CDR2 YFSETQ. The CDR3 DNA follows: TGCGCCAGCAGCTTGGTGGCAGGGGGCTCCGGGGAGCTGTTTTTT. This codes for CASSLVAGGSGELFF.

The chain recombines TRBV6-5 with TRBJ1-2; D possibly corresponds to TRBD1 (6 bases). The CDR3 covers 14 residues. V lost 2 bases, J lost 8 bases, and 15 bases lay in between. Germline assignment: CDR1 MNHEY and CDR2 SVGAGI. The CDR3 spells CASSYNPDRQGYTF. CDR3 in DNA: TGTGCCAGCAGTTACAACCCTGACAGGCAGGGCTACACCTTC.

V gene TRBV4-1 combines with J gene TRBJ2-1; 13 bases line up with TRBD2. Germline values: CDR1 MGHRA, CDR2 YSYEKL. This CDR3 has 16 residues. With 5 bases clipped from V and 5 bases from J, the junction kept 6 bases outside the gene matches. CDR3 sequence: CASSTSGRAVDNEQFF. For the CDR3, the DNA is TGCGCCAGCAGCACTAGCGGGAGGGCCGTAGACAATGAGCAGTTCTTC.

The J gene is TRBJ1-5, the V gene TRBV5-1; 11 bases are shared with TRBD1. J gave up 6 bases and V 0 bases, and 2 bases lay outside the gene matches. The CDR3 consists of 15 residues. Germline CDR1 is SGHRS and CDR2 is YFSETQ. CDR3 sequence (DNA): TGCGCCAGCAGCTTGGAAGGACAGGGGGCTCAGCCCCAGCATTTT. Translated, it gives CASSLEGQGAQPQHF.

The V gene is TRBV9, the J gene TRBJ1-3, with a possible D match to TRBD1 (5 bases). The V end was cut by 0 bases, the J end by 1 base, with 11 bases between. The CDR3 extends over 16 amino acids. CDR1 and CDR2 (germline): SGDLS, YYNGEE. CDR3 sequence reads: CASSVEVGGSGNTIYF. CDR3 DNA: TGTGCCAGCAGCGTAGAAGTGGGGGGGTCTGGAAACACCATATATTTT. The entire variable domain, with the rest obtained from reference TRBV9 and TRBJ1-3, is as follows: DSGVTQTPKHLITATGQRVTLRCSPRSGDLSVYWYQQSLDQGLQFLIQYYNGEERAKGNILERFSAQQFPDLHSELNLSSLELGDSALYFCASSVEVGGSGNTIYFGEGSWLTVV.

The chain couples TRBV6-1 to TRBJ1-2, with 7 bases identical to TRBD1. Per germline, CDR1 MNHNS and CDR2 SASEGT. CDR3 size: 14 residues. V was clipped by 3 bases and J by 1 base; unmatched bases: 2. The CDR3, as DNA: TGTGCCAGCAGTGAGTGGGACAGTAACTATGGCTACACCTTC. Translating it yields CASSEWDSNYGYTF.

The V and J genes are TRBV4-3 and TRBJ2-1; D is ambiguous. CDR1 and CDR2 (germline): LGHNA, YSLEER. Trimming removed 1 base at V and 2 bases at J, with 6 bases between. The CDR3 spans 14 residues. CDR3 DNA: TGCGCCAGCAGCCAAGTTATCGCCTACAATGAGCAGTTCTTC. It specifies CASSQVIAYNEQFF.

The CDR3, as DNA: TGTGCCAGCAGCCAAGATAGGGACAGGACGGAGTATAGCTATGGCTACACCTTC. Its translation is CASSQDRDRTEYSYGYTF. The chain couples TRBV4-2 to TRBJ1-2, with 8 nucleotides matching TRBD1. The trim removed 0 bases at V and 4 bases at J, leaving 13 bases unmatched. The CDR3 covers 18 residues. CDR1 and CDR2 (germline): LGHNA, YNFKEQ.

V is TRBV4-2 and J is TRBJ2-5, with 11 bases aligning to TRBD2. Germline V gives CDR1 LGHNA, CDR2 YNFKEQ. The CDR3 extends over 18 amino acids. J gave up 5 bases and V 1 base, and 12 bases lay outside the gene matches. The CDR3 loop is CASSQGTISGGAVETQYF. The CDR3 DNA reads as TGTGCCAGCAGCCAAGGGACGATTAGCGGGGGGGCCGTTGAGACCCAGTACTTC.

Concerning this clone itself: Relative to the germline gene, one junction end is altered; a read error may explain this. The rearrangement uses TRBV5-1 and TRBJ2-5; 7 nucleotides align to TRBD1. Germline V CDR1 and CDR2: SGHRS, YFSETQ. The CDR3 consists of 17 residues. The DNA for the CDR3 is TGCGCCAGCAGCTTGGATCACATGACAGGGAATCAAGAGAACCAGTACTTC. This codes for CASSLDHMTGNQENQYF.

The V and J genes are TRBV7-3 and TRBJ2-2; weak D call: TRBD2 (7 bases). Deletions cut 5 bases from V and 6 bases from J, with 13 bases between. CDR3 length: 14 amino acids. Looked up from germline, CDR1 is SGHTA and CDR2 is FQGTGA. The CDR3 nucleotides are TGTGCCAGCAGCCGTGGGGGGGCGGCCGGGGAGCTGTTTTTT. Translation: CASSRGGAAGELFF.

This chain uses TRBV28 with TRBJ2-2, with TRBD2 matching 7 bases. The CDR3 runs to 15 residues. Germline V CDR1 and CDR2: MDHEN, SYDVKM. Trimming took 4 bases from V and 6 from J; bases not matched to a gene: 8. In DNA, the CDR3 is TGTGCCAGCAGTTCCGGGACTACCGGATCCGGGGAGCTGTTTTTT. The encoded protein is CASSSGTTGSGELFF.

The chain carries TRBV7-2 and TRBJ2-5, with 9 bases matching TRBD2. Matching the DNA end better, TRBJ2-7 makes the J call doubtful. Germline V CDR1 and CDR2: SGHTA, FQGNSA. The CDR3 loop spans 16 amino acids. The CDR3 DNA reads TGTGCCAGCAGCCAAGATAGTAGCGGGGGTTTAGGCGAGCAGTACTTC. This codes for CASSQDSSGGLGEQYF.

The V call is TRBV30, the J call TRBJ1-1; D is possibly TRBD1 (6 bases). The length of the CDR3 is 13 residues. In germline, CDR1 is GTSNPN, CDR2 SVGIG (reference sequence). Trimming left V 8 bases short and J 0 bases short, with 13 bases between. DNA for the CDR3: TGTGCCGGGACTAGACAGGTGAACACTGAAGCTTTCTTT. Translated, it gives CAGTRQVNTEAFF. Supplemented by reference TRBV30 and TRBJ1-1, the full variable domain reads SQTIHQWPATLVQPVGSPLSLECTVEGTSNPNLYWYRQAAGRGLQLLFYSVGIGQISSEVPQNLSASRPQDRQFILSSKKLLLSDSGFYLCAGTRQVNTEAFFGQGTRLTVV.